This TCR beta chain was captured by sequencing in a study of T cell clones after liver transplantation. Sequencing was performed with immunoSEQ multiplex PCR; in TCRdb, only in-frame clones are kept and a portion is missing. The sample has 35,000 to 45,000 clones; roughly 86% are singletons. With 6 bases removed from V and 3 bases from J, the gap between germline ends came to 7 bases. The CDR3 loop spans 12 amino acids. The V gene's germline CDR1 is SGHDN and CDR2 FVKESK. The clonotype comes from a human patient who received a liver transplant. Some T cells may trace back to the graft donor. V is TRBV14 and J is TRBJ2-3, with D possibly TRBD1 on 6 matching bases. Sequencing used CD4+ T cells from blood, obtained 24 months after liver transplant. The CDR3 nucleotides are TGTGCCAGCAGTACAGGGACAGATACGCAGTATTTT. The encoded protein is CASSTGTDTQYF. The full variable domain, rest sourced from reference TRBV14 and TRBJ2-3, is EAGVTQFPSHSVIEKGQTVTLRCDPISGHDNLYWYRRVMGKEIKFLLHFVKESKQDESGMPNNRFLAERTGGTYSTLKVQPAELEDSGVYFCASSTGTDTQYFGPGTRLTVL.